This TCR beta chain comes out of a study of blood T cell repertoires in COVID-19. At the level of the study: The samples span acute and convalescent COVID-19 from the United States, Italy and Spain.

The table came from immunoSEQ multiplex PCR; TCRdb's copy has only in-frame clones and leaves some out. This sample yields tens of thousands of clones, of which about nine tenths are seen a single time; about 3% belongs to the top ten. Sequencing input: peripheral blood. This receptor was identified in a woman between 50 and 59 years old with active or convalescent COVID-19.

Here the CDR3 DNA reads TGTGCCAGCATTATCCGGGACAGGGAGGGCAACGAGCAGTACTTC. Translated: CASIIRDREGNEQYF. The chain joins TRBV6-4 to TRBJ2-7; 9 nucleotides agree with TRBD1. The germline V gene encodes CDR1 MRHNA and CDR2 SNTAGT. The junction had 12 bases not matched to a gene; V was cut back by 7 bases and J by 5 bases. The CDR3 loop spans 15 amino acids.